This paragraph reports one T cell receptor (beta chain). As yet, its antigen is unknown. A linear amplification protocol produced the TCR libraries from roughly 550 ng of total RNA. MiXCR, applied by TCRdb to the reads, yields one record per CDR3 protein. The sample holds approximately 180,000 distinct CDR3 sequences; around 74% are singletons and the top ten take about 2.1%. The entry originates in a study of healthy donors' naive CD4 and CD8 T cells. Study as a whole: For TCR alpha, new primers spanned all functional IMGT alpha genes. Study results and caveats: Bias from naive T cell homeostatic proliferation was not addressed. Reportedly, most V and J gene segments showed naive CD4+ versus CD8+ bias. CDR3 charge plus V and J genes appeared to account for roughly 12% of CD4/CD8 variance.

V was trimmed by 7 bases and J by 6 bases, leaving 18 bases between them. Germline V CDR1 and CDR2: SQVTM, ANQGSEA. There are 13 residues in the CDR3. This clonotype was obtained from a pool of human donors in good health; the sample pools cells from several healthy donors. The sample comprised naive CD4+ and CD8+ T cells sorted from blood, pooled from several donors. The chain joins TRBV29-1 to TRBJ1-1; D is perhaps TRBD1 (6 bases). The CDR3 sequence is CSAAPGGASEAFF. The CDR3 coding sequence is TGCAGCGCCGCACCGGGGGGCGCGTCTGAAGCTTTCTTT.